The table lists the clone carrying this T cell receptor beta chain with many counts. These data are taken from a study of low-dose radiotherapy and immunotherapy resistance in tumors. Study-wide background: Ipilimumab 1 mg/kg every six weeks, together with nivolumab 240 mg every two weeks, was given intravenously to patients. Patients received 300 mg of oral aspirin each day across four cycles, commencing on cycle 1 day 1. Every two weeks, cyclophosphamide 200 mg/m2 was infused one day before radiation plus immunotherapy.

Sample time point: after trial treatment. Treatment defined: LDRT plus nivolumab, ipilimumab, low-dose cyclophosphamide and aspirin (RACIN trial). First-strand cDNA used TRAV- and TRBV-specific primers, covering alpha and beta chains. Using a constant-region primer together with a V-primer adapter, TCRs were subjected to roughly 18 PCR cycles of amplification. Isolated mRNA underwent amplification via in vitro transcription. A single record per CDR3 protein comes from TCRdb applying MiXCR to the reads. The table has roughly 90,000 distinct CDR3 sequences, around 20% seen once. Germline V gene lookup returns CDR1 SGHTA and CDR2 FQGNSA. The CDR3 is made up of 22 amino acids. The V and J ends lost 5 bases and 0 bases respectively, with 32 bases between them.

Here the sequenced sample was PBMCs, taken after low-dose radiotherapy plus immunotherapy. This clonotype originated in a female donor with ovarian cancer. This chain links TRBV7-2 with TRBJ2-1; maybe TRBD1 (6 bases). CDR3 region: CASSQAITGYHGGPSSYNEQFF. In DNA, the CDR3 is TGTGCCAGCAGCCAAGCCATTACAGGGTATCATGGGGGCCCCAGCTCCTACAATGAGCAGTTCTTC.